The following is a TCR beta chain sequence with its context. The junction does not match germline at one end; this may be a read error. The T cells that were sequenced for TCR beta were CD8+ and CD4+ cells from blood. This specimen belongs to a study of CD8 T cells in Susac syndrome. The RNA, about 0.5 to 1 ug, was put through reverse transcription using random hexamers. Coverage of TCR beta CDR3 amplification by immunoSEQ multiplex PCR extended to 54 Vbeta and 13 Jbeta. MiXCR, run by TCRdb on the immunoSEQ multiplex PCR reads, gives a single entry per CDR3 protein. This sample carries under 550,000 distinct CDR3 sequences, about 85% of them seen once, and the ten largest clones take approximately 0.11%. The material sequenced was CD8+ T cells from PBMCs. This sequence originates from a human donor with multiple sclerosis.

CDR3 sequence (DNA): TGTGCCAGCAGTTTACACGGTTACAATCAGCCCCAGCTTTTT. This sequence encodes CASSLHGYNQPQLF. This rearrangement joins TRBV28 to TRBJ1-5; D gene ambiguous. CDR3 length equals 14 residues. Germline CDR1 and CDR2: MDHEN and SYDVKM.